One sample yielded the 31 T cell receptor beta chains listed below, sequenced in a study of CD8+ T cells in alopecia areata. Following RNA extraction, reverse transcription yielded cDNA that acted as the sequencing template. Repertoires were generated with immunoSEQ multiplex PCR, while TCRdb's copy carries only in-frame clones and drops some. The sample shows about 150,000 clones, 65% of them seen only once. Described treatment: oral pan-JAK inhibitor, 5-10 mg twice daily. Sequenced here: CD4+ T cells sorted from blood, sampled at week 4, from a patient treated with tofacitinib. Receptors originate from a human donor with alopecia areata.

V is TRBV9 and J is TRBJ1-2; possible D gene TRBD1, 6 bases. The ends were cut back, 4 bases at V and 7 bases at J, with 14 bases in the middle. CDR1 is SGDLS, CDR2 YYNGEE, per germline. CDR3 size: 13 residues. The CDR3 loop is CASSIPGEGGYTF. Written as DNA, the CDR3 is TGTGCCAGCAGCATACCAGGGGAAGGTGGCTACACCTTC.

This chain uses TRBV19 with TRBJ2-6; TRBD1 might be the D (5 bases). Trimming shortened V by 4 bases and J by 2 bases, and 9 bases separated the two germline ends. Germline V lookup: CDR1 LNHDA, CDR2 SQIVND (reference sequence). The CDR3 is 15 residues long. The CDR3 loop reads CASSSTGTGANVLTF. CDR3 nucleotide sequence: TGTGCCAGTAGTAGTACAGGAACTGGGGCCAACGTCCTGACTTTC.

On this clone itself: This specimen includes other DNA sequences encoding the same CDR3. The V and J genes are TRBV7-2 and TRBJ2-7; D call uncertain. The length of the CDR3 is 13 residues. V dropped 2 bases and J dropped 2 bases, with 7 bases sitting between them. Germline assignment: CDR1 SGHTA and CDR2 FQGNSA. The CDR3 coding sequence is TGTGCCAGCAGCTTAAGTCCGCCCTACGAGCAGTACTTC. Its protein product is CASSLSPPYEQYF.

This rearrangement joins TRBV7-9 to TRBJ2-3; D call uncertain. This CDR3 region has 15 residues. Germline CDR1 SEHNR, CDR2 FQNEAQ (reference sequence). V lost 0 bases to trimming and J lost 0 bases, with 7 bases between them. In DNA form, the CDR3 reads TGTGCCAGCAGCTTAGCAGGTTCTAGCACAGATACGCAGTATTTT. It is translated as CASSLAGSSTDTQYF.

This CDR3 reads CASLSRASETQYF. CDR3 nucleotides: TGTGCCAGCCTAAGCAGGGCCTCAGAGACCCAGTACTTC. The chain couples TRBV6-5 to TRBJ2-5; D possibly corresponds to TRBD1 (5 bases). There are 13 residues in the CDR3. V was shortened by 8 bases and J by 4 bases, with 14 bases between the two germline ends. Germline CDR1 MNHEY, CDR2 SVGAGI.

As DNA, the CDR3 is TGTGCCAGCAGTCAGACTAGCGGTGTTCTAGAGCAGTACTTC. Translation: CASSQTSGVLEQYF. The chain combines TRBV6-5 with TRBJ2-7; 9 nucleotides align to TRBD2. In germline, CDR1 is MNHEY, CDR2 SVGAGI. Unmatched junction bases numbered 9, after V lost 5 bases and J lost 7 bases. The CDR3 has 14 amino acids.

This clone was picked up a small number of times. The rearrangement uses TRBV15 and TRBJ2-5; the D gene is possibly TRBD2 (7 bases). Trimming took 1 base from V and 7 from J, leaving 22 bases between them. The CDR3 has 17 residues. The germline CDR1 and CDR2 sequences are LNHNV and YYDKDF (reference sequence). CDR3 protein: CATSRVGASGRGGTQYF. The CDR3 DNA follows: TGTGCCACCAGCAGAGTGGGGGCTAGCGGCCGTGGGGGGACCCAGTACTTC. Drawing the rest from reference TRBV15 and TRBJ2-5, the complete variable domain is DAMVIQNPRYQVTQFGKPVTLSCSQTLNHNVMYWYQQKSSQAPKLLFHYYDKDFNNEADTPDNFQSRRPNTSFCFLDIRSPGLGDTAMYLCATSRVGASGRGGTQYFGPGTRLLVL.

About this clone itself: The same CDR3 arises from other DNA sequences in this sample as well. The chain recombines TRBV29-1 with TRBJ2-3; TRBD1 might be the D (5 bases). The germline V and J ends were trimmed by 7 bases and 0 bases, with 11 bases remaining between them. The CDR3 has 13 amino acids. Per germline, CDR1 SQVTM and CDR2 ANQGSEA. Here the CDR3 DNA reads TGCAGCGCGCGGCAGGGAAGCACAGATACGCAGTATTTT. As protein: CSARQGSTDTQYF.

V is TRBV9 and J is TRBJ2-7, with D possibly called TRBD1 or TRBD2 (5 bases each). This CDR3 spans 14 amino acids. CDR1 is SGDLS, CDR2 YYNGEE, per germline. V lost 4 bases and J lost 0, with 11 bases in between. CDR3 DNA sequence: TGTGCCAGCAGCCCCGGGACGGCCTCCTACGAGCAGTACTTC. Residues: CASSPGTASYEQYF.

V is TRBV6-5 and J is TRBJ1-6; TRBD1 might be the D (6 bases). This CDR3 has 15 residues. V was shortened by 5 bases and J by 7 bases, with 15 bases between the two germline ends. CDR1 is MNHEY and CDR2 is SVGAGI in the germline V gene. CDR3 region: CASSPMDRSNSPLHF. The DNA of the CDR3 is TGTGCCAGCAGTCCGATGGACAGAAGCAATTCACCCCTCCACTTT.

This clone was seen a few times. V usage is TRBV7-2 and J usage is TRBJ1-2; 7 nucleotides align to TRBD1. Germline trimming cut 0 bases from V and 7 bases from J; bases unmatched to any gene: 2. Per germline, CDR1 SGHTA and CDR2 FQGNSA. The CDR3 sequence is 13 residues long. The CDR3 here is CASSLAAGGGYTF. The CDR3 nucleotides read TGTGCCAGCAGCTTAGCGGCAGGGGGTGGCTACACCTTC.

The rearrangement links TRBV10-3 to TRBJ2-5; no clear D gene. V was shortened by 10 bases and J by 5 bases, with 11 bases between the two germline ends. The CDR3 runs to 11 residues. Per the germline V gene, CDR1 is ENHRY and CDR2 is SYGVKD. CDR3: CATRTAETQYF. CDR3 nucleotides: TGTGCCACCAGAACGGCGGAGACCCAGTACTTC.

A note on this clone: The same CDR3 also results from other DNA sequences found in this sample. CDR3 in DNA: TGCGCCAGCAGCCAAGATCGGGGTTATGGCTACACCTTC. Encoded protein: CASSQDRGYGYTF. The genes are TRBV4-3 and TRBJ1-2; no definite D call. From germline, CDR1 is LGHNA and CDR2 YSLEER. The CDR3 spans 13 residues. V shed 0 bases and J shed 5 bases, with 7 bases lying between them.

This clone appeared a few times. The V and J genes are TRBV7-9 and TRBJ2-3; D unresolved. In germline, CDR1 is SEHNR, CDR2 FQNEAQ (reference sequence). With 5 bases removed from V and 4 bases from J, the gap between germline ends came to 10 bases. CDR3 length equals 13 residues. The CDR3 sequence is CASSPRGADTQYF. CDR3 DNA sequence: TGTGCCAGCAGCCCCCGTGGGGCAGATACGCAGTATTTT. The whole variable domain, filled in from reference TRBV7-9 and TRBJ2-3, reads DTGVSQNPRHKITKRGQNVTFRCDPISEHNRLYWYRQTLGQGPEFLTYFQNEAQLEKSRLLSDRFSAERPKGSFSTLEIQRTEQGDSAMYLCASSPRGADTQYFGPGTRLTVL.

In its sample, this clone was seen a few times. This rearrangement joins TRBV5-1 to TRBJ1-5; D is undetermined. With 3 bases removed from V and 0 bases from J, the gap between germline ends came to 7 bases. The germline V gene encodes CDR1 SGHRS and CDR2 YFSETQ. The CDR3 is made up of 14 amino acids. The CDR3 region is CASSSGVSNQPQHF. CDR3 nucleotide sequence: TGCGCCAGCAGCTCGGGAGTTAGCAATCAGCCCCAGCATTTT. The entire variable domain, with the rest obtained from reference TRBV5-1 and TRBJ1-5, is as follows: KAGVTQTPRYLIKTRGQQVTLSCSPISGHRSVSWYQQTPGQGLQFLFEYFSETQRNKGNFPGRFSGRQFSNSRSEMNVSTLELGDSALYLCASSSGVSNQPQHFGDGTRLSIL.

The J gene is TRBJ1-1, the V gene TRBV7-2; maybe TRBD1 (5 bases). Trimming stripped 5 bases from V and 1 base from J, with 11 bases between. Germline loops: CDR1 SGHTA, CDR2 FQGNSA. The CDR3 covers 14 residues. As DNA, the CDR3 is TGTGCCAGCAGCCCCAGAACAGGGAACACTGAAGCTTTCTTT. It specifies CASSPRTGNTEAFF. The full variable domain, with the rest looked up from reference TRBV7-2 and TRBJ1-1, is GAGVSQSPSNKVTEKGKDVELRCDPISGHTALYWYRQSLGQGLEFLIYFQGNSAPDKSGLPSDRFSAERTGGSVSTLTIQRTQQEDSAVYLCASSPRTGNTEAFFGQGTRLTVV.

V gene TRBV5-1 combines with J gene TRBJ2-1; unclear D gene. CDR1 and CDR2 (germline): SGHRS, YFSETQ. The CDR3 loop spans 16 amino acids. Trimming pared 0 bases from V and 3 bases from J, leaving 13 bases between. The CDR3 is CASSLASSYLYNEQFF. As DNA, the CDR3 is TGCGCCAGCAGCTTGGCCAGTTCATACCTCTACAATGAGCAGTTCTTC.

This chain links TRBV7-9 with TRBJ2-7; D may be TRBD1 or TRBD2 (5 bases each). The germline V gene encodes CDR1 SEHNR and CDR2 FQNEAQ (reference sequence). The CDR3 totals 14 residues. The V end lost 5 bases, the J end lost 5 bases, and 16 bases lay between the germline ends. CDR3 DNA sequence: TGTGCCAGCAGCCGACCTGCAGGGCGGGACGAGCAGTACTTC. Protein sequence: CASSRPAGRDEQYF.

This rearrangement joins TRBV30 to TRBJ1-5; D might be TRBD1 (5 bases). The germline CDR1 and CDR2 sequences are GTSNPN and SVGIG (reference sequence). CDR3 length: 14 amino acids. V lost 0 bases and J lost 6, with 12 bases in between. The CDR3 nucleotides read TGTGCCTGGAGTGTACTGGCAGGGAGTCAGCCCCAGCATTTT. Amino acids: CAWSVLAGSQPQHF.

This sequence joins TRBV15 and TRBJ1-6; 9 bases fit TRBD1. Germline CDR1 and CDR2: LNHNV and YYDKDF (reference sequence). This CDR3 spans 16 amino acids. The ends lost 0 bases at V and 7 bases at J; junction bases unmatched: 4. The CDR3 reads CATSRDPDRGNSPLHF. The CDR3, as DNA: TGTGCCACCAGCAGAGACCCGGACAGGGGAAATTCACCCCTCCACTTT. The full variable domain, rest sourced from reference TRBV15 and TRBJ1-6, is DAMVIQNPRYQVTQFGKPVTLSCSQTLNHNVMYWYQQKSSQAPKLLFHYYDKDFNNEADTPDNFQSRRPNTSFCFLDIRSPGLGDTAMYLCATSRDPDRGNSPLHFGNGTRLTVT.

V is TRBV29-1 and J is TRBJ2-3; D call uncertain. Germline loops: CDR1 SQVTM, CDR2 ANQGSEA. The CDR3 runs to 8 residues. V was shortened by 4 bases and J by 9 bases, with 2 bases between the two germline ends. The CDR3 loop reads CSVGTQYF. DNA for the CDR3: TGCAGCGTTGGGACGCAGTATTTT.

The chain carries TRBV7-6 and TRBJ2-3; 8 nucleotides agree with TRBD2. Germline V gene lookup returns CDR1 SGHVS and CDR2 FNYEAQ. V lost 7 bases to trimming and J lost 0 bases; unmatched junction nucleotides: 9. The CDR3 runs to 16 residues. The CDR3 is CASTPAASGSTDTQYF. CDR3 nucleotides: TGTGCCAGCACCCCAGCCGCTAGCGGGAGCACAGATACGCAGTATTTT. The full variable domain, completed using reference TRBV7-6 and TRBJ2-3, is GAGVSQSPRYKVTKRGQDVALRCDPISGHVSLYWYRQALGQGPEFLTYFNYEAQQDKSGLPNDRFSAERPEGSISTLTIQRTEQRDSAMYRCASTPAASGSTDTQYFGPGTRLTVL.

This chain connects TRBV14 to TRBJ2-5; possibly TRBD1 for D (6 bases). Per the germline V gene, CDR1 is SGHDN and CDR2 is FVKESK. The CDR3 runs 16 residues. V was shortened by 1 base and J by 5 bases, with 17 bases between the two germline ends. The CDR3 DNA reads TGTGCCAGCAGCCAAGGTCCCGACAGGAATGACGAGACCCAGTACTTC. The encoded protein is CASSQGPDRNDETQYF.

The genes are TRBV9 and TRBJ2-7; TRBD1 is a possible D gene (5 bases). Trimming removed 0 bases from V and 4 bases from J, with 14 bases in between. This CDR3 spans 15 amino acids. Germline CDR1 is SGDLS and CDR2 is YYNGEE. CDR3 nucleotide sequence: TGTGCCAGCAGCGTAGTACCCACAGGTGAATACGAGCAGTACTTC. It encodes CASSVVPTGEYEQYF.

This clone was detected a few times. The sample holds other DNA sequences that translate to the same CDR3. The rearrangement uses TRBV9 and TRBJ1-2, with D possibly TRBD1 on 6 matching bases. The CDR3 contains 14 residues. Germline values: CDR1 SGDLS, CDR2 YYNGEE. Trimming left V 0 bases short and J 6 bases short, with 12 bases between. CDR3 region: CASSVGVTGDGYTF. In DNA, the CDR3 is TGTGCCAGCAGCGTAGGTGTGACAGGAGATGGCTACACCTTC.

A single count supports this clone. V is TRBV30 and J is TRBJ2-3, with 9 bases fitting TRBD1. Germline lookup yields CDR1 GTSNPN and CDR2 SVGIG (reference sequence). This CDR3 comprises 15 residues. The J segment lost 8 bases and the V segment lost 8 bases, leaving 17 bases of the junction unmatched. In nucleotides, the CDR3 is TGTGCCATTGGACTGGGACAGGGCCTTATGGGTACGCAGTATTTT. It is translated as CAIGLGQGLMGTQYF. The whole variable domain, filled in from reference TRBV30 and TRBJ2-3, reads SQTIHQWPATLVQPVGSPLSLECTVEGTSNPNLYWYRQAAGRGLQLLFYSVGIGQISSEVPQNLSASRPQDRQFILSSKKLLLSDSGFYLCAIGLGQGLMGTQYFGPGTRLTVL.

The chain joins TRBV30 to TRBJ2-7; tentative D call: TRBD1 (5 bases). This CDR3 has 15 amino acids. Germline assignment: CDR1 GTSNPN and CDR2 SVGIG (reference sequence). Trimming cost V 2 bases and J 6 bases, with 20 bases left between them. The CDR3 loop reads CAWSFSIGARIEQYF. CDR3 nucleotide sequence: TGTGCCTGGAGTTTCAGCATTGGGGCAAGGATCGAGCAGTACTTC.

The chain combines TRBV7-2 with TRBJ1-6; TRBD1 is a possible D gene (5 bases). V was trimmed by 1 base and J by 7 bases, leaving 8 bases between them. CDR1 and CDR2 (germline): SGHTA, FQGNSA. The length of the CDR3 is 14 residues. The CDR3 reads CASSLGPGNSPLHF. CDR3 DNA: TGTGCCAGCAGCTTAGGTCCAGGGAATTCACCCCTCCACTTT. Drawing the rest from reference TRBV7-2 and TRBJ1-6, the complete variable domain is GAGVSQSPSNKVTEKGKDVELRCDPISGHTALYWYRQSLGQGLEFLIYFQGNSAPDKSGLPSDRFSAERTGGSVSTLTIQRTQQEDSAVYLCASSLGPGNSPLHFGNGTRLTVT.

The V call is TRBV23-1, the J call TRBJ2-3, with TRBD2 identical over 12 bases. TRBV23-1 is an open reading frame whose function is uncertain. The CDR3 totals 16 residues. Trimming took 4 bases from V and 2 from J; bases not matched to a gene: 4. The CDR3 protein is CASSLTSGGSTDTQYF. In nucleotides, the CDR3 is TGCGCCAGCAGTCTTACTAGCGGGGGGTCCACAGATACGCAGTATTTT.

The V gene is TRBV2, the J gene TRBJ2-5; TRBD1 is a possible D gene (6 bases). Germline V gene data show CDR1 as SNHLY and CDR2 as FYNNEI. CDR3 length equals 14 residues. V lost 5 bases and J lost 2, with 12 bases in between. CDR3 nucleotides: TGTGCCAGCAGTTCACAGGGATCTCAAGAGACCCAGTACTTC. This codes for CASSSQGSQETQYF.

This clone was recorded once. The chain employs TRBV30 and TRBJ2-2; the D is unclear. V dropped 1 base and J dropped 3 bases, with 9 bases sitting between them. Germline CDR1 is GTSNPN and CDR2 is SVGIG (reference sequence). The length of the CDR3 is 14 residues. CDR3 region: CAWSDGWDTGELFF. The CDR3 DNA reads as TGTGCCTGGAGTGACGGGTGGGACACCGGGGAGCTGTTTTTT.